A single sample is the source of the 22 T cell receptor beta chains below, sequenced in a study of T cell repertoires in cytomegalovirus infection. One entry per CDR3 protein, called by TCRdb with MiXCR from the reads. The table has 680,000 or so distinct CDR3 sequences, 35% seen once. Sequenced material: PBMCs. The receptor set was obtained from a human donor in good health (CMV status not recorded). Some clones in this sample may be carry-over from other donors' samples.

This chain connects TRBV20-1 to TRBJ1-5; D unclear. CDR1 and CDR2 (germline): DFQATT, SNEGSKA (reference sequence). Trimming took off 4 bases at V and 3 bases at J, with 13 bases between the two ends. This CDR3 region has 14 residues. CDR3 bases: TGCAGTGCTACCTTAGGGTCGGCCAATCAGCCCCAGCATTTT. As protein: CSATLGSANQPQHF.

Here the CDR3 reads CAISESFYPASNQETQYF. The CDR3 nucleotides are TGTGCCATCAGTGAGTCTTTTTACCCTGCGTCGAATCAAGAGACCCAGTACTTC. The chain has TRBV10-3 and TRBJ2-5; D not resolved. The CDR3 has 18 amino acids. Trimming stripped 0 bases from V and 2 bases from J, with 19 bases between. Germline CDR1 and CDR2: ENHRY and SYGVKD.

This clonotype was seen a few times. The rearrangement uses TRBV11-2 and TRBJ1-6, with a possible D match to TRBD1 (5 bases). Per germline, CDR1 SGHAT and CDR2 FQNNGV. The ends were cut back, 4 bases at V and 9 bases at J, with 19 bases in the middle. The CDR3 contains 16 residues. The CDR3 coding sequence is TGTGCCAGCAGCTACGAGGCGGTGGGGACCGGTTCACCCCTCCACTTT. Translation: CASSYEAVGTGSPLHF.

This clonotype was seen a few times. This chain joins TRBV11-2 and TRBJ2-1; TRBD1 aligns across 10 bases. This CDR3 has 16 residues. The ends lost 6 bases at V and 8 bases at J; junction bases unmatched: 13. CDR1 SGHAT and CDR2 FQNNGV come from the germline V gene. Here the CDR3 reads CASRQTTGGMAYEQFF. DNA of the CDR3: TGTGCCAGCAGACAAACGACAGGGGGCATGGCATATGAGCAGTTCTTC. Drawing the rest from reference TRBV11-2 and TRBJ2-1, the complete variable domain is EAGVAQSPRYKIIEKRQSVAFWCNPISGHATLYWYQQILGQGPKLLIQFQNNGVVDDSQLPKDRFSAERLKGVDSTLKIQPAKLEDSAVYLCASRQTTGGMAYEQFFGPGTRLTVL.

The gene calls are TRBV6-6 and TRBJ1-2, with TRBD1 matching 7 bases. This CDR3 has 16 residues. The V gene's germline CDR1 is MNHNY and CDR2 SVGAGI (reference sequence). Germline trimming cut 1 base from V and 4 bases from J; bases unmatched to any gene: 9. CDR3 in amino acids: CASSYFTDREGYGYTF. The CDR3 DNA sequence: TGTGCCAGCAGTTACTTTACCGACAGGGAAGGCTATGGCTACACCTTC.

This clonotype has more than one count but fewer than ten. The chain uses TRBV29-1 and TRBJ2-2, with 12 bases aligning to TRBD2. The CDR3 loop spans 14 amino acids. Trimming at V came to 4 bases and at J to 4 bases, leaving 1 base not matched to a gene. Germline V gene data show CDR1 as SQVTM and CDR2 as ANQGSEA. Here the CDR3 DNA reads TGCAGCGTTGCTAGCGGGGGGGTCACCGGGGAGCTGTTTTTT. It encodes CSVASGGVTGELFF.

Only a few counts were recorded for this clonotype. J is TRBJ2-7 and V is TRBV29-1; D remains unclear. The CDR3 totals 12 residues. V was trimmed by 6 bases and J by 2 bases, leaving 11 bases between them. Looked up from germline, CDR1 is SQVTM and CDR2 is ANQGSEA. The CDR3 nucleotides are TGCAGCGTCGCGACGTCCCCCTACGAGCAGTACTTC. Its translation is CSVATSPYEQYF.

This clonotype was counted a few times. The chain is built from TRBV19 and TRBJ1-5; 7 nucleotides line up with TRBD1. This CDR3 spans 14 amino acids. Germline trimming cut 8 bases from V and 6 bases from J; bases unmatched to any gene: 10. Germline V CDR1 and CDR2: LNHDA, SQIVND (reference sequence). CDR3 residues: CASDSTGSSQPQHF. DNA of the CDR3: TGTGCCAGTGATTCGACAGGGTCCAGTCAGCCCCAGCATTTT.

In DNA, the CDR3 is TGTGCCAGCAAGACTAGCGGGGCTTTGGATACTAGGTATTTT. This codes for CASKTSGALDTRYF. The chain employs TRBV27 and TRBJ2-3; 11 bases match TRBD2. The J segment lost 14 bases and the V segment lost 7 bases, leaving 14 bases of the junction unmatched. This CDR3 has 14 amino acids. CDR1 and CDR2 (germline): MNHEY, SMNVEV (reference sequence).

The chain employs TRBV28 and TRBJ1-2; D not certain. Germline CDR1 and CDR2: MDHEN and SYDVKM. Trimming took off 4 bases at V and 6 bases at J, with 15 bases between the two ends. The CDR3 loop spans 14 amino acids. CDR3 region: CASSSRRTRHGYTF. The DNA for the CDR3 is TGTGCCAGCAGTTCTCGACGGACTCGCCATGGCTACACCTTC.

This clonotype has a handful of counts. CDR3 amino acids: CASSLVRGGREAFF. The CDR3 DNA reads as TGCGCCAGCAGCTTGGTCCGTGGAGGCCGAGAAGCTTTCTTT. The J gene is TRBJ1-1, the V gene TRBV5-1; D unclear. This CDR3 region has 14 residues. V shed 0 bases and J shed 8 bases, with 14 bases lying between them. In germline, CDR1 is SGHRS, CDR2 YFSETQ.

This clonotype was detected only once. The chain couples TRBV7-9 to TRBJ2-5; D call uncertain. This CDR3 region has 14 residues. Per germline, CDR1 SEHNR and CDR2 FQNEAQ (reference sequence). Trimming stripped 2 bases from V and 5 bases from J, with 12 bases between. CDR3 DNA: TGTGCCAGCAGCTTATCATGGAAATCGGAGACCCAGTACTTC. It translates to CASSLSWKSETQYF.

CDR3 nucleotide sequence: TGCGCCAGCAGCCAAGTTTTAAATAGGGCCTTGGCCCAGCATTTT. It codes for CASSQVLNRALAQHF. The chain joins TRBV4-1 to TRBJ1-5; no reliable D call. Per germline, CDR1 MGHRA and CDR2 YSYEKL. This CDR3 is 15 amino acids long. The germline V and J ends were trimmed by 1 base and 11 bases, with 18 bases remaining between them.

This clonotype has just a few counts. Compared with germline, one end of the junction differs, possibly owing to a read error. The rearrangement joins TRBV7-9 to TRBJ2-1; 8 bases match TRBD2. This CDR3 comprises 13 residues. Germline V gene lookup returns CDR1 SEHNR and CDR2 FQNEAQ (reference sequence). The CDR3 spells CASSLNGLALHTF. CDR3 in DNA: TGTGCCAGCAGCTTAAACGGACTAGCCCTCCACACCTTC.

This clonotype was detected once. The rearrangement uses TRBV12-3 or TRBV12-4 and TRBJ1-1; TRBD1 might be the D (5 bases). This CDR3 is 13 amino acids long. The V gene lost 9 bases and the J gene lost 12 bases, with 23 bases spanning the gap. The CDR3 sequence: CARSYGTYTYSFF. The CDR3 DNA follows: TGTGCCAGAAGCTACGGGACGTACACGTACTCTTTCTTT.

The CDR3 DNA is TGTGCCAGCAGGGAGGGGAGCCGGGACACCGGGGAGCTGTTTTTT. Amino acids: CASREGSRDTGELFF. The chain links TRBV12-3 or TRBV12-4 to TRBJ2-2; perhaps TRBD2 as D (6 bases). This CDR3 is 15 amino acids long. The germline V and J ends were trimmed by 6 bases and 3 bases, with 14 bases remaining between them.

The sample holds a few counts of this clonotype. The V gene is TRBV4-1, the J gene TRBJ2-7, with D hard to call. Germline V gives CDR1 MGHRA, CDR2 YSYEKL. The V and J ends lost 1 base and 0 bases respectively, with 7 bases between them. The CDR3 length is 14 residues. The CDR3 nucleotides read TGCGCCAGCAGCCAAGCGGTCAGCTCCTACGAGCAGTACTTC. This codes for CASSQAVSSYEQYF.

The CDR3 spells CSVERGQGYTEAFF. CDR3 bases: TGCAGCGTTGAGCGGGGGCAGGGCTACACTGAAGCTTTCTTT. The chain combines TRBV29-1 with TRBJ1-1; D is possibly TRBD1 (6 bases). With 3 bases removed from V and 3 bases from J, the gap between germline ends came to 14 bases. CDR1 is SQVTM and CDR2 is ANQGSEA in the germline V gene. This CDR3 contains 14 residues.

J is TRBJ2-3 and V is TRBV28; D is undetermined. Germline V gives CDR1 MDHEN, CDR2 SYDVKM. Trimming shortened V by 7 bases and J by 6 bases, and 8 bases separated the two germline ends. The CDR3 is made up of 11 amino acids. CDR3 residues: CASKTPDTQYF. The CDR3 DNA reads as TGTGCCAGCAAAACCCCGGATACGCAGTATTTT.

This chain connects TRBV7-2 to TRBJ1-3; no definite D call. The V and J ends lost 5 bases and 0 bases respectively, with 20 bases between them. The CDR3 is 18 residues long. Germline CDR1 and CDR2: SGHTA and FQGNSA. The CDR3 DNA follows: TGTGCCAGCAGCCCACTAGGGAGTCAGAGCTTCTCTGGAAACACCATATATTTT. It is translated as CASSPLGSQSFSGNTIYF. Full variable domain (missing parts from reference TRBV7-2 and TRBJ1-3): GAGVSQSPSNKVTEKGKDVELRCDPISGHTALYWYRQSLGQGLEFLIYFQGNSAPDKSGLPSDRFSAERTGGSVSTLTIQRTQQEDSAVYLCASSPLGSQSFSGNTIYFGEGSWLTVV.

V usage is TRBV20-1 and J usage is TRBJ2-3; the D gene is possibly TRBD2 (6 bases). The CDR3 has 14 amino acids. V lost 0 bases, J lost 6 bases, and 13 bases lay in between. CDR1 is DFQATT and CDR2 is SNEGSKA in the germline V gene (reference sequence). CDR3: CSARDPGSGDTQYF. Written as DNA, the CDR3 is TGCAGTGCTAGAGACCCCGGGAGCGGGGATACGCAGTATTTT.

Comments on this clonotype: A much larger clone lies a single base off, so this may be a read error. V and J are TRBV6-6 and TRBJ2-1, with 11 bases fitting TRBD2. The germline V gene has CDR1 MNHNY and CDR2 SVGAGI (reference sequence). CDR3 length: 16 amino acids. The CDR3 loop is CASSIAGGPSYNEPFF. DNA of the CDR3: TGTGCCAGCAGTATAGCGGGAGGGCCCTCCTACAATGAGCCGTTCTTC.